Listed below are T cell receptor beta chains from one sample, sequenced in a study of preoperative IRX-2 immunotherapy in early breast cancer. Sequenced by immunoSEQ multiplex PCR; TCRdb stores in-frame clones only, minus some. Of over 25,000 clones in the sample, around 83% were seen once. The sequenced sample was lymph node tissue, obtained from a patient treated with IRX-2 immunotherapy. The receptors shown here come from a human donor with breast cancer. The CDR3 runs from the conserved cysteine through the conserved F or W. The D gene is left open where the match is weak. Size values are once, few and many counts, or a class for expanded clones, and some rows have none.

d_call j_call clone_size v_call cdr3_aa
- TRBJ2-7 - TRBV29-1 CSAWGGSGAEQYF
TRBD1 TRBJ1-1 - TRBV28 CASSLNGARTGGDTEAFF
TRBD1 TRBJ1-2 - TRBV2 CASTGGAGYGYTF
TRBD2 TRBJ2-1 - TRBV4-1 CASSQGLAGDNEQFF
- TRBJ1-3 - TRBV15 CATSRDQGQVSGNTIYF
TRBD2 TRBJ2-7 - TRBV28 CASSSWSGTSGREDEQYF
TRBD2 TRBJ2-5 - TRBV28 CASMGLAPETQYF
- TRBJ1-1 - TRBV6-8 CASSYSNQGDTEAFF
TRBD1 TRBJ2-7 - TRBV11-3 CASSLYRDRNGYEQYF
- TRBJ2-5 - TRBV30 CAWSSDETQYF
- TRBJ1-1 medium-sized TRBV6-8 CATGPGDTEAFF
TRBD2 TRBJ2-1 - TRBV28 CASFPGGNYNEQFF
- TRBJ2-1 - TRBV28 CASSLPQDGNNEQFF
- TRBJ2-1 - TRBV5-2 CASSTRPYNEQFF
- TRBJ1-1 - TRBV5-1 CASSFTGSGTEAFF
- TRBJ1-5 - TRBV19 CASSLRGYDQPQHF
- TRBJ2-2 few TRBV18 CASSPSGGLGGELFF
- TRBJ2-1 - TRBV6-8 CASRGIGDYNEQFF
TRBD2 TRBJ2-2 - TRBV5-1 CASSQDVTGGDTGELFF
- TRBJ1-4 - TRBV6-8 CASSLRGGVNEKLFF
- TRBJ1-5 - TRBV19 CASNLRGNQPQHF
- TRBJ2-2 - TRBV10-3 CAISEMGGTLGGELFF
- TRBJ1-6 - TRBV28 CASSFQTGNSPLHF
- TRBJ1-2 - TRBV6-8 CASSTGRNYGYTF
- TRBJ2-1 - TRBV18 CASSWDMSYNEQFF
- TRBJ1-5 - TRBV29-1 CSVLDSPNQPQHF
- TRBJ1-5 - TRBV19 CASSYGGQNQPQHF
- TRBJ1-1 - TRBV29-1 CSAKDRPNTEAFF
- TRBJ1-1 few TRBV28 CASAPLGAVLGEAFF
- TRBJ1-5 - TRBV6-8 CASSDFSGNHQPQHF
- TRBJ2-2 - TRBV6-8 CASSYMRSGELFF
TRBD1 TRBJ1-3 - TRBV18 CASSLRQGQGNTIYF
- TRBJ1-2 - TRBV6-8 CASSLEGSHYGYTF
- TRBJ2-7 - TRBV28 CASSLSGTSSYEQYF
- TRBJ2-5 - TRBV19 CASSVQGGKETQYF
- TRBJ2-2 - TRBV22-1 CASSDRPGLATGELFF
- TRBJ1-4 - TRBV6-8 CAGRRGLNEKLFF
TRBD2 TRBJ2-7 - TRBV10-3 CAISESASGRFHEQYF
TRBD1 TRBJ2-1 once TRBV28 CASSSPYRDRGFNEQFF
- TRBJ2-2 - TRBV14 CASSQRQPNTGELFF
- TRBJ2-5 - TRBV19 CATSDRRIRETQYF
- TRBJ1-5 few TRBV12-5 CASGSPRTVYSNQPQHF
- TRBJ2-5 - TRBV5-2 CASSPGLAGTQYF
- TRBJ1-4 - TRBV30 CAWSVLRWSGGREKLFF
TRBD2 TRBJ2-7 - TRBV19 CASSGLAGASDEQYF
TRBD2 TRBJ2-2 once TRBV6-8 CAIRPGLAENTGELFF
TRBD2 TRBJ2-1 once TRBV19 CASSEGLGSYNEQFF
- TRBJ1-2 - TRBV19 CASSIQGTIYGYTF
TRBD1 TRBJ1-1 - TRBV6-7 CASSVGTGPGKTEAFF
- TRBJ1-1 - TRBV18 CASSPAGPRYTEAFF
- TRBJ1-1 - TRBV28 CASRKGGLNTEAFF